Shown below are 5 T cell receptor beta chains from a single sample sequenced in a study of blood T cell repertoires in COVID-19. Sequencing used immunoSEQ multiplex PCR; TCRdb keeps in-frame clones, though not all of them. The sample contains around 39,000 clones, 86% of which appear only once. The sequencing input was peripheral blood. The receptor source for this set is a man in his fifties or sixties with active COVID-19.

The chain couples TRBV10-3 to TRBJ2-2; maybe TRBD2 (5 bases). CDR1 is ENHRY and CDR2 is SYGVKD in the germline V gene. CDR3 length: 12 amino acids. Trimming removed 8 bases from V and 7 bases from J, with 11 bases in between. CDR3 region: CAIRREVGELFF. Here the CDR3 DNA reads TGTGCCATCCGCCGGGAAGTCGGGGAGCTGTTTTTT.

Details on this clone: One junction end does not reproduce the germline sequence, and a read error may be involved. The chain couples TRBV4-1 to TRBJ2-7; 7 bases map to TRBD1. The germline V gene encodes CDR1 MGHRA and CDR2 YSYEKL. The CDR3 extends over 12 amino acids. The CDR3 is CASSPEGQAPTF. CDR3 DNA: TGCGCCAGCAGCCCGGAAGGACAGGCCCCGACCTTC.

The rearrangement links TRBV25-1 to TRBJ2-1; TRBD2 matches 12 bases. The germline V gene has CDR1 MGHDK and CDR2 SYGVNS. The V and J ends lost 3 bases and 7 bases, in that order; junction bases with no gene match: 7. CDR3 length equals 16 residues. The CDR3 protein is CASSENPGLAGNEQFF. Here the CDR3 DNA reads TGTGCCAGCAGTGAGAACCCGGGACTAGCGGGTAATGAGCAGTTCTTC.

The chain has TRBV4-3 and TRBJ2-3; 10 bases align to TRBD2. Germline V gives CDR1 LGHNA, CDR2 YSLEER. V lost 3 bases, J lost 4 bases, and 4 bases stayed unmatched. The CDR3 is 15 amino acids. The CDR3 sequence is CASSQLAGDADTQYF. The DNA of the CDR3 is TGCGCCAGCAGCCAGCTAGCGGGAGATGCAGATACGCAGTATTTT.

This clone was found once. J is TRBJ2-2 and V is TRBV7-2; no firm D call. The CDR3 sequence is 12 residues long. Germline V gene lookup returns CDR1 SGHTA and CDR2 FQGNSA. V was shortened by 8 bases and J by 5 bases, with 9 bases between the two germline ends. In DNA, the CDR3 is TGTGCCAGCTCTCCGCGTACCGGGGAGCTGTTTTTT. It is translated as CASSPRTGELFF.